The 27 T cell receptor beta chains listed next were all sequenced from one sample in a study of response to subunit inactivated influenza vaccine. TCRdb itself ran the RT-PCR reads through MiXCR, one entry per CDR3 protein. The sample holds 300,000 to 350,000 distinct CDR3 sequences, over 20% seen once. Here the sequenced sample was PBMCs from blood, taken 21 months after vaccination. The receptors originated from a man in his fifties or sixties who received an inactivated influenza vaccine.

The rearrangement joins TRBV4-3 to TRBJ2-7; D unresolved. With 0 bases removed from V and 3 bases from J, the gap between germline ends came to 9 bases. Per the germline V gene, CDR1 is LGHNA and CDR2 is YSLEER. The CDR3 length is 14 residues. Here the CDR3 reads CASSQDDGSYEQYF. The CDR3 nucleotides are TGCGCCAGCAGCCAAGATGATGGCAGCTACGAGCAGTACTTC.

This clonotype was observed many times. The genes are TRBV12-3 or TRBV12-4 and TRBJ1-1; possible D gene TRBD1, 5 bases. This CDR3 has 14 amino acids. V lost 3 bases, J lost 1 base, and 9 bases lay in between. CDR3 protein: CASSFLGTNTEAFF. In DNA form, the CDR3 reads TGTGCCAGCAGTTTTCTTGGGACGAACACTGAAGCTTTCTTT.

This clonotype appeared a few times. The chain has TRBV5-5 and TRBJ2-2; possibly TRBD1 for D (6 bases). Trimming pared 8 bases from V and 0 bases from J, leaving 11 bases between. CDR3 size: 14 residues. Germline V CDR1 and CDR2: SGHKS, YYEKEE (reference sequence). Written as DNA, the CDR3 is TGTGCCAGTTCGGACAGCGCGAACACCGGGGAGCTGTTTTTT. It specifies CASSDSANTGELFF.

The sample holds a few counts of this clonotype. The rearrangement joins TRBV5-6 to TRBJ1-2; D ambiguous. CDR1 is SGHDT and CDR2 is YYEEEE in the germline V gene. CDR3 length equals 14 residues. Trimming shortened V by 4 bases and J by 3 bases, and 13 bases separated the two germline ends. Here the CDR3 DNA reads TGTGCCAGCAGCCCCGGACGCGTTCACTATGGCTACACCTTC. Translation gives CASSPGRVHYGYTF.

This chain connects TRBV18 to TRBJ1-3; D might be TRBD1 (5 bases). The CDR3 is 16 amino acids. Trimming stripped 1 base from V and 0 bases from J, with 10 bases between. The germline V gene has CDR1 KGHSH and CDR2 LQKENI. CDR3 protein: CASSPLGTNSGNTIYF. The CDR3 coding sequence is TGTGCCAGCTCACCACTGGGGACCAACTCTGGAAACACCATATATTTT.

A few counts support this clonotype. The chain is built from TRBV7-9 and TRBJ2-1; 8 positions match TRBD1. Trimming cost V 5 bases and J 11 bases; bases outside gene matches: 2. The germline V gene has CDR1 SEHNR and CDR2 FQNEAQ (reference sequence). The CDR3 has 11 amino acids. The CDR3 protein is CASSRTGKQFF. CDR3 coding DNA: TGTGCCAGCAGCCGGACAGGGAAGCAGTTCTTC.

The chain is built from TRBV6-2 or TRBV6-3 and TRBJ1-2, with D unclear. CDR1 MNHEY and CDR2 SVGEGT come from the germline V gene. Trimming took 5 bases from V and 8 from J, leaving 18 bases between them. The CDR3 is 14 amino acids. CDR3 bases: TGTGCCAGCAGTCTCAGGACGAAAGCCCAGGGCTACACCTTC. It translates to CASSLRTKAQGYTF.

This clonotype was found once. The gene calls are TRBV12-3 or TRBV12-4 and TRBJ2-1, with 9 bases fitting TRBD1. V lost 5 bases and J lost 2; bases outside the gene matches: 10. This CDR3 spans 17 amino acids. The CDR3 sequence: CASSRGTGMGAYNEQFF. DNA of the CDR3: TGTGCCAGCAGTCGTGGGACAGGGATGGGGGCCTACAATGAGCAGTTCTTC.

This chain links TRBV12-3 or TRBV12-4 with TRBJ2-7, with D unclear. The CDR3 has 15 residues. Trimming took off 0 bases at V and 0 bases at J, with 9 bases between the two ends. The CDR3 loop is CASSLAGDNSYEQYF. CDR3 bases: TGTGCCAGCAGTTTAGCGGGTGATAACTCCTACGAGCAGTACTTC.

The sample holds a few counts of this clonotype. The chain links TRBV5-5 to TRBJ2-6; D is undetermined. V was shortened by 6 bases and J by 9 bases, with 19 bases between the two germline ends. The germline CDR1 and CDR2 sequences are SGHKS and YYEKEE (reference sequence). The CDR3 spans 15 residues. The CDR3 spells CASTPLSSGVNVLTF. The CDR3 bases are TGTGCCAGCACCCCGTTATCCTCGGGCGTCAACGTCCTGACTTTC. Full variable domain (outside the CDR3, taken from reference TRBV5-5 and TRBJ2-6): DAGVTQSPTHLIKTRGQQVTLRCSPISGHKSVSWYQQVLGQGPQFIFQYYEKEERGRGNFPDRFSARQFPNYSSELNVNALLLGDSALYLCASTPLSSGVNVLTFGAGSRLTVL.

This clonotype has a handful of counts. This sequence joins TRBV12-3 or TRBV12-4 and TRBJ1-1; 9 bases map to TRBD1. CDR3 length: 15 amino acids. J gave up 4 bases and V 5 bases, and 8 bases lay outside the gene matches. CDR3 coding DNA: TGTGCCAGCAGTCTTAGCCCGACAGGGGGCACTGAAGCTTTCTTT. It translates to CASSLSPTGGTEAFF.

There are many counts of this clonotype. The rearrangement joins TRBV12-3 or TRBV12-4 to TRBJ1-1; D remains ambiguous. V lost 6 bases, J lost 7 bases, and 21 bases lay in between. This CDR3 is 15 amino acids long. In DNA form, the CDR3 reads TGTGCCAGCAGCAGAGCCGGGTACGGATACCTTGAAGCTTTCTTT. This gives the protein CASSRAGYGYLEAFF.

This sequence joins TRBV29-1 and TRBJ2-5; no clear D gene. The germline V gene has CDR1 SQVTM and CDR2 ANQGSEA. The CDR3 extends over 12 amino acids. Trimming shortened V by 6 bases and J by 2 bases, and 10 bases separated the two germline ends. CDR3 in amino acids: CSVGPPQETQYF. Here the CDR3 DNA reads TGCAGCGTCGGACCGCCGCAAGAGACCCAGTACTTC.

This clonotype turned up a few times. The V and J genes are TRBV12-3 or TRBV12-4 and TRBJ1-1, with D uncertain. This CDR3 has 11 amino acids. Trimming cost V 8 bases and J 1 base, with 5 bases left between them. CDR3 residues: CASQKNTEAFF. In nucleotides, the CDR3 is TGTGCCAGCCAGAAGAACACTGAAGCTTTCTTT.

The table lists this clonotype with a few counts. The chain joins TRBV6-2 or TRBV6-3 to TRBJ1-1; D remains ambiguous. CDR1 and CDR2 (germline): MNHEY, SVGEGT. Trimming stripped 0 bases from V and 0 bases from J, with 17 bases between. The CDR3 has 18 residues. CDR3 sequence (DNA): TGTGCCAGCAGTTACTCGACGGCCAATTTAAGTATGAACACTGAAGCTTTCTTT. Translation gives CASSYSTANLSMNTEAFF.

Worth noting for this clonotype: An end of the junction does not agree with germline; a read error may underlie this. V is TRBV4-2 and J is TRBJ1-6; tentatively, D is TRBD1 (5 bases). The CDR3 contains 16 residues. Germline lookup yields CDR1 LGHNA and CDR2 YNFKEQ. The CDR3 reads CAGSQGGGRANSPLHF. Written as DNA, the CDR3 is TGTGCCGGCAGCCAAGGAGGCGGCAGGGCCAATTCACCCCTCCACTTT.

This chain's CDR3 is CASRDRDEQYF. The CDR3 nucleotides are TGTGCCAGCAGGGACAGGGATGAGCAGTACTTC. V is TRBV27 and J is TRBJ2-7, with TRBD1 matching 8 bases. Germline CDR1 reads MNHEY; CDR2 reads SMNVEV (reference sequence). Germline trimming cut 6 bases from V and 7 bases from J; bases unmatched to any gene: 2. The CDR3 has 11 amino acids.

The chain is built from TRBV20-1 and TRBJ2-5; 10 nucleotides align to TRBD2. The germline gives CDR1 DFQATT, CDR2 SNEGSKA (reference sequence). This CDR3 has 15 amino acids. Unmatched junction bases numbered 4, after V lost 2 bases and J lost 1 base. The CDR3: CSARLAGVRQETQYF. In DNA form, the CDR3 reads TGCAGTGCTAGACTAGCGGGAGTCCGCCAAGAGACCCAGTACTTC.

The rearrangement uses TRBV11-2 and TRBJ1-1; 7 bases agree with TRBD1. The CDR3 spans 17 residues. CDR1 is SGHAT and CDR2 is FQNNGV in the germline V gene. With V trimmed by 1 base and J by 0 bases, 8 bases remained unmatched. The CDR3 region is CASSLVATGVLNTEAFF. CDR3 nucleotides: TGTGCCAGCAGCTTAGTCGCCACAGGGGTACTGAACACTGAAGCTTTCTTT.

The CDR3 DNA reads TGTGCCTGGCAGGGCAAACAGGGAGTAGGGTATGGCTACACCTTC. This gives the protein CAWQGKQGVGYGYTF. J is TRBJ1-2 and V is TRBV30; tentatively, D is TRBD1 (6 bases). Germline assignment: CDR1 GTSNPN and CDR2 SVGIG (reference sequence). This CDR3 is built from 15 residues. Trimming removed 5 bases at V and 5 bases at J, with 21 bases between.

The chain links TRBV5-4 to TRBJ2-7, with D perhaps TRBD2 (6 bases). Deletions cut 3 bases from V and 3 bases from J, with 16 bases between. The CDR3 is 15 amino acids. CDR1 and CDR2 (germline): SGHNT, YYREEE (reference sequence). The CDR3 DNA reads TGTGCCAGCAGCTCTAAACGCCAGGGACTCTACGAGCAGTACTTC. Encoded protein: CASSSKRQGLYEQYF.

The chain joins TRBV12-3 or TRBV12-4 to TRBJ1-2; 8 bases map to TRBD1. The junction had 8 bases not matched to a gene; V was cut back by 7 bases and J by 4 bases. The CDR3 has 14 residues. The CDR3 sequence is CASTLTGVVYGYTF. The CDR3 DNA sequence: TGTGCCAGCACTCTGACAGGGGTGGTCTATGGCTACACCTTC.

V and J are TRBV6-2 or TRBV6-3 and TRBJ1-1, with D possibly matching TRBD1 (5 bases). This CDR3 has 17 residues. Per germline, CDR1 MNHEY and CDR2 SVGEGT. The V end was cut by 2 bases, the J end by 0 bases, with 16 bases between. The CDR3 sequence is CASSYDQTDVMNTEAFF. In DNA, the CDR3 is TGTGCCAGCAGTTACGACCAGACAGACGTAATGAACACTGAAGCTTTCTTT.

Of note for this clonotype: The junction differs from germline at one of its ends, possibly a read error. The CDR3 here is CASSLAAGGDYGCTF. In DNA form, the CDR3 reads TGTGCCAGCAGCTTGGCCGCAGGGGGGGACTATGGCTGCACCTTC. This chain joins TRBV5-6 and TRBJ1-2, with TRBD1 matching 7 bases. Looked up from germline, CDR1 is SGHDT and CDR2 is YYEEEE. The CDR3 extends over 15 amino acids.

This clonotype was detected a few times. This chain links TRBV3-1 with TRBJ1-3; a possible D gene is TRBD1 (6 bases). V was cut by 1 base and J by 0 bases, with 13 bases left in between. This CDR3 is 17 amino acids long. Germline V CDR1 and CDR2: LGHDT, YNNKEL (reference sequence). As DNA, the CDR3 is TGTGCCAGCAGCCAAGCAAGCGGACAGCACTCTGGAAACACCATATATTTT. It specifies CASSQASGQHSGNTIYF.

The chain couples TRBV29-1 to TRBJ1-4; D remains ambiguous. Per the germline V gene, CDR1 is SQVTM and CDR2 is ANQGSEA. There are 13 residues in the CDR3. V was trimmed by 5 bases and J by 3 bases, leaving 10 bases between them. The CDR3 DNA reads as TGCAGCGTTTCCAGGTCTGCTAATGAAAAACTGTTTTTT. Residues: CSVSRSANEKLFF.

The chain combines TRBV7-9 with TRBJ2-7, with unresolved D. Germline CDR1 is SEHNR and CDR2 is FQNEAQ (reference sequence). V lost 2 bases, J lost 4 bases, and 6 bases lay in between. The CDR3 sequence is 12 residues long. The CDR3 here is CASSLRAYEQYF. The CDR3 nucleotides are TGTGCCAGCAGCTTACGTGCTTACGAGCAGTACTTC.